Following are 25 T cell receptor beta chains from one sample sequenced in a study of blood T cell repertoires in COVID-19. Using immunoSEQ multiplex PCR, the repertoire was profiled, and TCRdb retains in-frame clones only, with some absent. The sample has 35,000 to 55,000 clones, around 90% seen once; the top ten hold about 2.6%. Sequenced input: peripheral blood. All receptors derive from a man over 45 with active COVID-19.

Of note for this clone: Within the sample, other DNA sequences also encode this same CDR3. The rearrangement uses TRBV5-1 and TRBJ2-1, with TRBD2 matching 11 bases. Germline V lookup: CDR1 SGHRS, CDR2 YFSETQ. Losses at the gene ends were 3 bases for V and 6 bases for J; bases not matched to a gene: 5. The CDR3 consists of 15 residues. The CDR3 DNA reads TGCGCCAGCAGCTCCTCTAGCGGGGGGAGCAATGAGCAGTTCTTC. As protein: CASSSSSGGSNEQFF.

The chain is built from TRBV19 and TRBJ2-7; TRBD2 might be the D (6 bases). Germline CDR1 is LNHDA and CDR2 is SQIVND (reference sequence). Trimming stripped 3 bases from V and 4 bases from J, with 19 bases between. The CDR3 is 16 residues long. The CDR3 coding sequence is TGTGCCAGTAGTATTGTCCTGGGCGGAGGGTCTTACGAGCAGTACTTC. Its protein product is CASSIVLGGGSYEQYF.

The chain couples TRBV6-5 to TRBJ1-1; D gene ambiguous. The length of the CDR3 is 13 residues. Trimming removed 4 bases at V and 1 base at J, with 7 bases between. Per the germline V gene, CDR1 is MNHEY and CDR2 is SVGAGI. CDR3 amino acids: CASSLGRNTEAFF. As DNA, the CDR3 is TGTGCCAGCAGTTTAGGGAGGAACACTGAAGCTTTCTTT.

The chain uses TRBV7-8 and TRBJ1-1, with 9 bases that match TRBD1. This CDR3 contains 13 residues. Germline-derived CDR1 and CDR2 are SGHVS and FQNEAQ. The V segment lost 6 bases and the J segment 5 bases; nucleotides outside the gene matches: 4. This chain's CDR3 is CASRSGTGTEAFF. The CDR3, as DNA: TGTGCCAGCAGATCCGGGACAGGGACTGAAGCTTTCTTT.

DNA of the CDR3: TGTGCCAGCAGCAAACAGGGGAGAGGAACTGAAGCTTTCTTT. Protein: CASSKQGRGTEAFF. The chain joins TRBV13 to TRBJ1-1; 7 positions agree with TRBD1. Germline CDR1 PRHDT, CDR2 FYEKMQ (reference sequence). V lost 5 bases, J lost 5 bases, and 8 bases stayed unmatched. The CDR3 has 14 amino acids.

The CDR3 spells CASSLSDRGNQPQHF. DNA for the CDR3: TGTGCCAGCAGCCTCTCTGACAGGGGCAATCAGCCCCAGCATTTT. The chain recombines TRBV4-2 with TRBJ1-5; 7 bases fit TRBD1. The CDR3 sequence is 15 residues long. Losses at the gene ends were 4 bases for V and 2 bases for J; bases not matched to a gene: 5. The germline gives CDR1 LGHNA, CDR2 YNFKEQ.

Written as DNA, the CDR3 is TGTGCCAGCAGCTTACAGGGAGATAACTATGGCTACACCTTC. Its translation: CASSLQGDNYGYTF. V is TRBV5-5 and J is TRBJ1-2; perhaps TRBD1 as D (6 bases). CDR1 is SGHKS, CDR2 YYEKEE, per germline (reference sequence). The CDR3 has 14 residues. Trimming shortened V by 2 bases and J by 1 base, and 9 bases separated the two germline ends.

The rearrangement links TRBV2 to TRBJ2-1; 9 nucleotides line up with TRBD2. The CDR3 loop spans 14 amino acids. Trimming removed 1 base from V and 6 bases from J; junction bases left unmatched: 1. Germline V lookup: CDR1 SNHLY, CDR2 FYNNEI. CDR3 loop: CASSEGTSVNEQFF. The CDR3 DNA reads TGTGCCAGCAGTGAAGGGACTAGCGTCAATGAGCAGTTCTTC.

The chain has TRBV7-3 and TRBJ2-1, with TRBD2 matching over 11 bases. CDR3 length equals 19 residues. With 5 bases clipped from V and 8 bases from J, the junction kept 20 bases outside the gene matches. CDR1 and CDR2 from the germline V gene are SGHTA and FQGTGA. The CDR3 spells CASSGTLIAGGPSTDEQFF. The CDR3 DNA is TGTGCCAGCAGCGGAACCTTGATAGCGGGGGGGCCTTCTACGGATGAGCAGTTCTTC.

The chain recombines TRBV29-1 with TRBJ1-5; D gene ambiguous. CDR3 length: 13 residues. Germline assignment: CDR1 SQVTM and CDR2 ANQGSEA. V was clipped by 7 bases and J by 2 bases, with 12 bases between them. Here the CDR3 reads CSATIGGNQPQHF. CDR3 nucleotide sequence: TGCAGCGCCACAATCGGGGGCAATCAGCCCCAGCATTTT.

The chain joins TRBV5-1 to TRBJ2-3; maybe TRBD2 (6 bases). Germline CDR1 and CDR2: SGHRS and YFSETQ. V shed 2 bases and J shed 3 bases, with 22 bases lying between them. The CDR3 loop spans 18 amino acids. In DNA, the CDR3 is TGCGCCAGCAGCTTCACACCAGGAGGCGGGACCACGACAGATACGCAGTATTTT. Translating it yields CASSFTPGGGTTTDTQYF.

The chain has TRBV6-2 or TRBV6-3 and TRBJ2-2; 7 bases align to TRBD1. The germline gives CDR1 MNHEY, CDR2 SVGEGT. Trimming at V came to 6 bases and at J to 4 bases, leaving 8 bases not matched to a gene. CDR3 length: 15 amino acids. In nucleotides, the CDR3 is TGTGCCAGCAGCCTACAGGGGTTTGGCACCGGGGAGCTGTTTTTT. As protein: CASSLQGFGTGELFF.

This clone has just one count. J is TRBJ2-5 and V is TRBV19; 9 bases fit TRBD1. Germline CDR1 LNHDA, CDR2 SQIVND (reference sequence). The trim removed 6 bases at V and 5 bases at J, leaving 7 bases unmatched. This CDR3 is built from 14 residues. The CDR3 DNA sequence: TGTGCCAGTAGAAAGGGACAGGGTACCGAGACCCAGTACTTC. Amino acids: CASRKGQGTETQYF.

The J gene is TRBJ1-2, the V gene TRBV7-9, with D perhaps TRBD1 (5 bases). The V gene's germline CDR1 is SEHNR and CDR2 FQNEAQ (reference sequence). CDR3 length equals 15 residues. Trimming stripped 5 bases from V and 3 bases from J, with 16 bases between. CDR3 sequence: CASSRQRGVDYGYTF. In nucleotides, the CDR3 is TGTGCCAGCAGCCGACAGCGGGGGGTCGACTATGGCTACACCTTC.

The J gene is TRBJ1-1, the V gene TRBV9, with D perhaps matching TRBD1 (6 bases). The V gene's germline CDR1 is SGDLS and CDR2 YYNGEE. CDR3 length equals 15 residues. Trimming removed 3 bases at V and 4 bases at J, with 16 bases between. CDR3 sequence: CASSAEIRGGTEAFF. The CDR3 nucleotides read TGTGCCAGCAGCGCGGAAATTAGGGGGGGCACTGAAGCTTTCTTT.

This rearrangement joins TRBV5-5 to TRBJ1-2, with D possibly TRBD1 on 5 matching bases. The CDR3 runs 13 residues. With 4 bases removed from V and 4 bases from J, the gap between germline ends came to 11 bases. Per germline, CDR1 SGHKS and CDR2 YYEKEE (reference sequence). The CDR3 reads CASSMGQGYGYTF. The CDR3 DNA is TGTGCCAGCAGCATGGGGCAGGGCTATGGCTACACCTTC.

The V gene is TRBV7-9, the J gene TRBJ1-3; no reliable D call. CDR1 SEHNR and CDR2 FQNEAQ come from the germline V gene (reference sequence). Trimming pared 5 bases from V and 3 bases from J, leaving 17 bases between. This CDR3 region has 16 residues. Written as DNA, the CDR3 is TGTGCCAGCAGCCTACGTTCATCGGGAATTGGAAACACCATATATTTT. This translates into CASSLRSSGIGNTIYF.

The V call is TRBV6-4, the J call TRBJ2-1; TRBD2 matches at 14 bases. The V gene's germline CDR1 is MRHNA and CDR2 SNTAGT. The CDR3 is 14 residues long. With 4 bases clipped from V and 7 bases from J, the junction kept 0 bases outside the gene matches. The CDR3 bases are TGTGCCAGCAGTGGGACTAGCGGGGGGAATGAGCAGTTCTTC. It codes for CASSGTSGGNEQFF.

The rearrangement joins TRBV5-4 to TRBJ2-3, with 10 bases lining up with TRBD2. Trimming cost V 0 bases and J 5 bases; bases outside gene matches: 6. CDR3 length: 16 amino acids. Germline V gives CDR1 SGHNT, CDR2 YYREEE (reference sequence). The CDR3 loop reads CASSLADSGGLDTQYF. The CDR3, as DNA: TGTGCCAGCAGCTTGGCCGATAGCGGGGGGTTAGATACGCAGTATTTT. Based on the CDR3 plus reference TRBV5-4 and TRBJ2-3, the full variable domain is ETGVTQSPTHLIKTRGQQVTLRCSSQSGHNTVSWYQQALGQGPQFIFQYYREEENGRGNFPPRFSGLQFPNYSSELNVNALELDDSALYLCASSLADSGGLDTQYFGPGTRLTVL.

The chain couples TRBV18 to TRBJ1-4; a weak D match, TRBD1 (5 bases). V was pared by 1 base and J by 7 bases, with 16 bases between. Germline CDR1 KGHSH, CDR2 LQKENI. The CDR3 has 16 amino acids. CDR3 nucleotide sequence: TGTGCCAGCTCACCACAGCAGGGCCCCGGCGTTGAAAAACTGTTTTTT. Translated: CASSPQQGPGVEKLFF.

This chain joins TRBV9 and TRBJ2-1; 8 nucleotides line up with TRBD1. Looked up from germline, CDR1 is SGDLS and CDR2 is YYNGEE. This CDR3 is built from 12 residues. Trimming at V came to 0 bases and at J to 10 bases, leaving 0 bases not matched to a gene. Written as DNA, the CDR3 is TGTGCCAGCAGCGTAGGGGACAGGGAGCAGTTCTTC. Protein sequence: CASSVGDREQFF.

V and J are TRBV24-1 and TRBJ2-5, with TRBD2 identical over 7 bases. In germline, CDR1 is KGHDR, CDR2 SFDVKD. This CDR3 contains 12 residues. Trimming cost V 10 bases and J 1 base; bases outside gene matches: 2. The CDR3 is CATGGSQETQYF. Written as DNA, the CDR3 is TGTGCCACGGGGGGGAGCCAAGAGACCCAGTACTTC.

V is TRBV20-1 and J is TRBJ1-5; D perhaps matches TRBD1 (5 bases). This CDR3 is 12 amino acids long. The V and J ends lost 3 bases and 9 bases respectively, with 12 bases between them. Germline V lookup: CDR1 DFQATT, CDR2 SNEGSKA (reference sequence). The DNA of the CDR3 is TGCAGTGCTAGTCCCGTCGGGGGGCCCCAGCATTTT. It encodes CSASPVGGPQHF.

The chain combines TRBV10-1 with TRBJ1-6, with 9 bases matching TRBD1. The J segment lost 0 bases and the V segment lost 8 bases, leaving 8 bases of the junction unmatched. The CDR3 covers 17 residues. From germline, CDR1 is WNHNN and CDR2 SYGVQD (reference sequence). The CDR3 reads CASLQGASGSYNSPLHF. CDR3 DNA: TGCGCCAGCTTACAGGGGGCGAGCGGCTCCTATAATTCACCCCTCCACTTT.

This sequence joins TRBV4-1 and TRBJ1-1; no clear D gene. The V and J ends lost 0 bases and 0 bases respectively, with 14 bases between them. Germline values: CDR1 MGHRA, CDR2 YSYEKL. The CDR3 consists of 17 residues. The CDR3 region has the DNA TGCGCCAGCAGCCAAGAGGTCCAGGCCAACATGAACACTGAAGCTTTCTTT. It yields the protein CASSQEVQANMNTEAFF.